This T cell receptor (beta chain) derives from a study of cytomegalovirus exposure and HLA in healthy donors. Findings of the study overall: Differences between HLA loci emerged in a later analysis of TCR association rates, with DRB1 most and HLA-C fewest. Accurate predictions that matched the HLA-A and HLA-B alleles of most subjects were reportedly made from TCR beta sequences.

J gave up 6 bases and V 4 bases, and 12 bases lay outside the gene matches. CDR3 length: 15 amino acids. Germline CDR1 is SGHRS and CDR2 is YFSETQ. PCR used 60 Vbeta primers and 13 Jbeta primers. Data came from immunoSEQ multiplex PCR; TCRdb stores just in-frame clones and leaves some out. The table lists roughly 120,000 clones, approximately 80% of them singletons. Comments on this clone: The antigen is unknown.

The source is a young woman in good health and CMV-seronegative. Source material: PBMCs. The rearrangement joins TRBV5-1 to TRBJ1-2; 7 bases line up with TRBD1. The CDR3 is CASSPTRGQFDGYTF. CDR3 nucleotide sequence: TGCGCCAGCAGCCCAACCAGGGGACAGTTCGATGGCTACACCTTC.